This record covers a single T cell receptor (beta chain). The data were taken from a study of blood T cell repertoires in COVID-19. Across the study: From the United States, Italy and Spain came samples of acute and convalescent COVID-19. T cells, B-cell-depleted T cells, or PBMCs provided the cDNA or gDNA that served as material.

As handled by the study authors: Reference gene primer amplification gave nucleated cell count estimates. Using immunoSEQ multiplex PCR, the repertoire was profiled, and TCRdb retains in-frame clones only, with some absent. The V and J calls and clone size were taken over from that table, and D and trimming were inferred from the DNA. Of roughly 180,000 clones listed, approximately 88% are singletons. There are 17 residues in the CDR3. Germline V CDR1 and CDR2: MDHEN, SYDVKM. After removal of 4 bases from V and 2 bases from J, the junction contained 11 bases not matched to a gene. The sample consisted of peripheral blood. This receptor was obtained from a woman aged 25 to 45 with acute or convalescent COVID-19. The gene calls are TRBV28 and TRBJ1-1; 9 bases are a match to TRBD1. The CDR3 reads CASSSLGQGPSNTEAFF. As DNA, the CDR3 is TGTGCCAGCAGTTCCCTTGGACAGGGGCCTTCCAACACTGAAGCTTTCTTT.